This T cell receptor beta chain is from a study of shared clonotypes between healthy human individuals. Profiling relied on immunoSEQ multiplex PCR, and the TCRdb table lists in-frame clones only, not all of them. The sample records about 490,000 clones, around 80% being singletons. The CDR3 consists of 15 residues. V lost 7 bases, J lost 1 base, and 16 bases lay in between. Germline loops: CDR1 SNHLY, CDR2 FYNNEI. The V call is TRBV2, the J call TRBJ1-1; no reliable D call. The receptor was derived from a middle-aged woman in good health. Some clones in this sample may be carry-over from other donors' samples. Sequencing was done on a sample of PBMCs. The CDR3 DNA sequence: TGTGCCAGCACCGGAGGCCCGGCAGGGAACACTGAAGCTTTCTTT. Amino acids: CASTGGPAGNTEAFF.